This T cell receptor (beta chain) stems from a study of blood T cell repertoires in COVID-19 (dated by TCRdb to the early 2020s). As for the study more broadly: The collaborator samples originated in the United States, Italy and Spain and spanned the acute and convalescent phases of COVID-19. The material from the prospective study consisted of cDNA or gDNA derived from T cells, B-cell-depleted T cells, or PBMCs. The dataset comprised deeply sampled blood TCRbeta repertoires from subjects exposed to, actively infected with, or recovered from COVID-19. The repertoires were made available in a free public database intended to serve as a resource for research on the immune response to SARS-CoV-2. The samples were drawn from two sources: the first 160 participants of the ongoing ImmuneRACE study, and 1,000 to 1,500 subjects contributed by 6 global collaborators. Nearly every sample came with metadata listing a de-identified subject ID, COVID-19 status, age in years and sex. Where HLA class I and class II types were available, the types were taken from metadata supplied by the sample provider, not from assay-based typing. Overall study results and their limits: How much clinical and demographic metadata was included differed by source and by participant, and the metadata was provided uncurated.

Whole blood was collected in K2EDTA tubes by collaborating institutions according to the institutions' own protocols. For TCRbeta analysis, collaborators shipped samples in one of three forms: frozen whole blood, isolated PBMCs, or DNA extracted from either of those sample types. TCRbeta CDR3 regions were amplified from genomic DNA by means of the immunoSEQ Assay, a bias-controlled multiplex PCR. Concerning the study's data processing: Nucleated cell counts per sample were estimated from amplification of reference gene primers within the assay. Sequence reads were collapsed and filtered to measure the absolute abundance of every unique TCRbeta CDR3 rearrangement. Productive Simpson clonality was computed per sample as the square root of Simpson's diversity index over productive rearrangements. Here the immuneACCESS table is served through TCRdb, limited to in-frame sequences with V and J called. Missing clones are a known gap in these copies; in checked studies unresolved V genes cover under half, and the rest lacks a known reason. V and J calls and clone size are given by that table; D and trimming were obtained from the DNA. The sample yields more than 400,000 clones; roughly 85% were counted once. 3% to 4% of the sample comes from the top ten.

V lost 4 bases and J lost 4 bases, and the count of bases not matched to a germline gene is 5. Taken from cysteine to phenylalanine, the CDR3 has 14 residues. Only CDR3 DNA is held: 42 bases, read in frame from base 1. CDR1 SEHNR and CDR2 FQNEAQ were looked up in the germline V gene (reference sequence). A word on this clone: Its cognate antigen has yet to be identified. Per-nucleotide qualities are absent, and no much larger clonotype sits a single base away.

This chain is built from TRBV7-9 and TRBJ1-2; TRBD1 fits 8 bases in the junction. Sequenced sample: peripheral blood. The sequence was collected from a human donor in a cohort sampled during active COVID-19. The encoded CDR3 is CASSSQGAGYGYTF. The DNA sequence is TGTGCCAGCAGCTCGCAGGGGGCAGGCTATGGCTACACCTTC.